Listed here is a single T cell receptor beta chain. Antigen: not known. Reverse transcription of 0.5 to 1 ug RNA was performed with random hexamers. Multiplex immunoSEQ PCR targeted 54 Vbeta and 13 Jbeta TCR beta segments. Using its own MiXCR run on the immunoSEQ multiplex PCR reads, TCRdb lists one record per CDR3 protein. The table shows hundreds of thousands of distinct CDR3 sequences, with roughly 95% occurring only once. These data come from a study of CD8 T cells in Susac syndrome. Findings and limits, study-wide: Clonal expansion was missing from Susac syndrome CD4+ T cell repertoires.

The V end lost 4 bases, the J end lost 7 bases, and 18 bases lay between the germline ends. The CDR3 contains 15 residues. CDR1 SGHRS and CDR2 YFSETQ come from the germline V gene. Specimen: CD4+ T cells from PBMCs. This receptor was identified in a human donor with Susac syndrome. The chain carries TRBV5-1 and TRBJ1-5; no reliable D call. CDR3 region: CASSPDGSNRQPQHF. The CDR3 DNA sequence: TGCGCCAGCAGCCCGGATGGGTCCAACCGCCAGCCCCAGCATTTT.